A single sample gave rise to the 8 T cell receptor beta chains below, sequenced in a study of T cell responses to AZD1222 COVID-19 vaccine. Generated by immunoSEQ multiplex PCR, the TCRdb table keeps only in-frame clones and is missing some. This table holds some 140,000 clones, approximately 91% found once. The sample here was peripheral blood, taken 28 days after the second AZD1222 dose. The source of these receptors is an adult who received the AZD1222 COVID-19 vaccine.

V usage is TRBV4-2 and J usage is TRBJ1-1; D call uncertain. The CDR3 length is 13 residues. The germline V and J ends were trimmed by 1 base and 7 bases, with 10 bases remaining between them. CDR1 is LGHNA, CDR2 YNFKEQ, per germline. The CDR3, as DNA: TGTGCCAGCAGCCAAGGGACGGACTTTGAAGCTTTCTTT. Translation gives CASSQGTDFEAFF.

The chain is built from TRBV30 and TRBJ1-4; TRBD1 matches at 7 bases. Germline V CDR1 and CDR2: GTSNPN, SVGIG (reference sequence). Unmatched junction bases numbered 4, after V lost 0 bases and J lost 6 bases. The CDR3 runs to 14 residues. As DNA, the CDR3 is TGTGCCTGGAGTGTATGGCAGGGGGATGAAAAACTGTTTTTT. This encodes CAWSVWQGDEKLFF.

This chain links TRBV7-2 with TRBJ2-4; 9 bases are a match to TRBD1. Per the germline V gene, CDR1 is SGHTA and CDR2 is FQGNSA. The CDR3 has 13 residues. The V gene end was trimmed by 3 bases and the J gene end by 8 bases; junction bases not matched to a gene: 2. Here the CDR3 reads CASSFRQGDIQYF. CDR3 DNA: TGTGCCAGCAGCTTCCGACAGGGGGACATTCAGTACTTC.

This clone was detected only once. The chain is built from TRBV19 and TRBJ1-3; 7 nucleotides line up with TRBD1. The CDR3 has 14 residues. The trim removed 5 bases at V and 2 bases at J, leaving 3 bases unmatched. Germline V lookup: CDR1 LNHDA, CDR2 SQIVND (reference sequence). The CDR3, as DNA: TGTGCCAGTAGTCAGGACAGGACTGGAAACACCATATATTTT. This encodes CASSQDRTGNTIYF.

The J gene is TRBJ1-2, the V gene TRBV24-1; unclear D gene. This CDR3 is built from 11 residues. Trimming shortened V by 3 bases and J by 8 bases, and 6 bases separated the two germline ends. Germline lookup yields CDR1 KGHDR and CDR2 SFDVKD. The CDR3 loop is CATSDEGGYTF. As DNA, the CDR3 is TGTGCCACCAGTGATGAGGGAGGCTACACCTTC.

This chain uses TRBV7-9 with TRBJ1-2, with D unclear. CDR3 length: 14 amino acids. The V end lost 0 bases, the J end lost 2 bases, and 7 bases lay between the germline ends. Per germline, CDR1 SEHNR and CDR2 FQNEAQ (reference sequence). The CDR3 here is CASSLARQNYGYTF. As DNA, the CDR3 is TGTGCCAGCAGCTTAGCACGGCAAAACTATGGCTACACCTTC.

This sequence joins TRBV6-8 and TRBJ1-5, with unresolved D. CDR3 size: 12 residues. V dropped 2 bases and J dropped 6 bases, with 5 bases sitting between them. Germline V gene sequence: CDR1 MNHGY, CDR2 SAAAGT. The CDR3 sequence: CASSYSRQPQHF. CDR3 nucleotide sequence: TGTGCCAGCAGTTACAGCCGTCAGCCCCAGCATTTT.

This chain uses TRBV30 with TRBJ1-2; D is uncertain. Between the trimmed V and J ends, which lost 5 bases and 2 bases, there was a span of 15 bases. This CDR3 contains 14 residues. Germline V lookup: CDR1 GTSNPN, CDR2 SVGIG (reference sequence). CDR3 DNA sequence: TGTGCCTGGGGCGGTCACGGTTTGAACTATGGCTACACCTTC. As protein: CAWGGHGLNYGYTF.